Here is one T cell receptor beta chain with its context. The data originate from a study of blood T cell repertoires in COVID-19. Between the trimmed V and J ends, which lost 1 base and 5 bases, there was a span of 9 bases. The CDR3 contains 14 residues. The germline V gene has CDR1 SEHNR and CDR2 FQNEAQ (reference sequence). Profiled with immunoSEQ multiplex PCR; TCRdb holds only in-frame clones, not every one. The table records 310,000 or so clones, around 90% of them present only once. Sequencing was carried out using PBMCs or T cells enriched from blood (not recorded which). The chain carries TRBV7-9 and TRBJ2-1, with TRBD2 as a possible D gene (5 bases). The source is a woman in her thirties who had recovered from COVID-19. CDR3 loop: CASSLEDFNNEQFF. CDR3 coding DNA: TGTGCCAGCAGCTTAGAGGACTTTAACAATGAGCAGTTCTTC.